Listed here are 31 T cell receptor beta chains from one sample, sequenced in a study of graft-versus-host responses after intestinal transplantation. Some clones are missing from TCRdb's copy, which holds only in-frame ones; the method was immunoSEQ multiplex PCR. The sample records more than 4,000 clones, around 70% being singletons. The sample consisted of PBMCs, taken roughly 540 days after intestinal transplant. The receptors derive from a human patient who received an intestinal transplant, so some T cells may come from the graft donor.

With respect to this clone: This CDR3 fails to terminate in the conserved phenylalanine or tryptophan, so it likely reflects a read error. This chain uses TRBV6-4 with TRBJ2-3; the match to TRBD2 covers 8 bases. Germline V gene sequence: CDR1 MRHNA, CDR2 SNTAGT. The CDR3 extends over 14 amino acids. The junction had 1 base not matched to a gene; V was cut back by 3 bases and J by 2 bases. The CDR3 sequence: CASSDSGATDTQYL. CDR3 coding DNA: TGTGCCAGCAGTGATAGCGGGGCCACAGATACGCAGTATCTT.

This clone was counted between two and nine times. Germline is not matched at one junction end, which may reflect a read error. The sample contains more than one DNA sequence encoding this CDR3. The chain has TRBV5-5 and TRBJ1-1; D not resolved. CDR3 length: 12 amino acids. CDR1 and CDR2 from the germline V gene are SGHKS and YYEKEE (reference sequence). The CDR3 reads CASSQDGEKAFF. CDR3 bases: TGCGCCAGCAGCCAAGATGGAGAAAAAGCTTTCTTT.

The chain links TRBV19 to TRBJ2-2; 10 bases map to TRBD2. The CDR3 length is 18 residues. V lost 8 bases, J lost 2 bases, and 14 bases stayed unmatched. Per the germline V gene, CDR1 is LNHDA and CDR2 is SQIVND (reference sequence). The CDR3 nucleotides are TGTGCCAGTCGGGCGGGGCTAGCGGGGGTTTTTAACACCGGGGAGCTGTTTTTT. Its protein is CASRAGLAGVFNTGELFF.

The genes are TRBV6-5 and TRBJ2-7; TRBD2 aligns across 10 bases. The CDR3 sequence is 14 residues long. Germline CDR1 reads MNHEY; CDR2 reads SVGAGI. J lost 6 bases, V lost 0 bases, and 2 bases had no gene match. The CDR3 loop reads CASSYSSGGAEQYF. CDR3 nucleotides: TGTGCCAGCAGTTACTCGAGCGGGGGGGCCGAGCAGTACTTC.

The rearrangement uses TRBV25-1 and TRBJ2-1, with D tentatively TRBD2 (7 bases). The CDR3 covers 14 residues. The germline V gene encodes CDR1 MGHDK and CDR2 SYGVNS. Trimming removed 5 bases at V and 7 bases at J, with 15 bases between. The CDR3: CASSWGGFGNEQFF. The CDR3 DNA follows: TGTGCCAGCAGTTGGGGGGGCTTCGGAAATGAGCAGTTCTTC.

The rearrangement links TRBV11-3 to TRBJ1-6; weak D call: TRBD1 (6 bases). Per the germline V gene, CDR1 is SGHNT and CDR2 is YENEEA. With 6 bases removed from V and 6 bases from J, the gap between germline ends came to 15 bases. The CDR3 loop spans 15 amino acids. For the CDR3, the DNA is TGTGCCAGCAGGTCGGGACACCAGACTAATTCACCCCTCCACTTT. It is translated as CASRSGHQTNSPLHF.

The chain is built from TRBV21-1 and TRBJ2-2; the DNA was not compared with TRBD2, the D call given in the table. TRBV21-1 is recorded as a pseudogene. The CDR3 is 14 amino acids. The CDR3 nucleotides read TGTGCCAGCCGCAAAGGGGGGGGCTCCGGGGAGCTGTTTTTT. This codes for CASRKGGGSGELFF.

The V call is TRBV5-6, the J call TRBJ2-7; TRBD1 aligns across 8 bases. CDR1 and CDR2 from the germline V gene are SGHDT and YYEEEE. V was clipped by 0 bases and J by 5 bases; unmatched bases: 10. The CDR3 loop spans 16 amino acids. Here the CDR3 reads CASSLAGTGISNEQYF. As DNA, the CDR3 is TGTGCCAGCAGCTTGGCCGGGACAGGCATATCAAACGAGCAGTACTTC.

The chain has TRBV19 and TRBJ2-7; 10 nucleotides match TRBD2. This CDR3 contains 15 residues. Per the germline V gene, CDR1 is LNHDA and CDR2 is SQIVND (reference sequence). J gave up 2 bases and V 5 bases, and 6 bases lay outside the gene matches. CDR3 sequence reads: CASSVGTSVTYEQYF. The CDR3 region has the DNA TGTGCCAGTAGTGTCGGGACTAGCGTTACCTACGAGCAGTACTTC.

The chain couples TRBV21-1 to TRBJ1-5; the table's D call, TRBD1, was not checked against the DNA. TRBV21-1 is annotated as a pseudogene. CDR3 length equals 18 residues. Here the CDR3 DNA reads TGTGCCAGCAGCGACCGGGACAGGGGGCCTTATAGCAATCAGCCCCAGCATTTT. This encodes CASSDRDRGPYSNQPQHF.

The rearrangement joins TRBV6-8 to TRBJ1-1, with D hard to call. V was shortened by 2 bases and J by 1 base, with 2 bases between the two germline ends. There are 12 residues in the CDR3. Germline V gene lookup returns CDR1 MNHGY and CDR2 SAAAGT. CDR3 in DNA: TGTGCCAGCAGTTACAGGAACACTGAAGCTTTCTTT. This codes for CASSYRNTEAFF.

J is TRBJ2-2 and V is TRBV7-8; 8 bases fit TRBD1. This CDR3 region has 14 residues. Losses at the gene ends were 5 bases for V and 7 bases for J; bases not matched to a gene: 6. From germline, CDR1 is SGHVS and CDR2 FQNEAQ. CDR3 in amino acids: CASSPRQGHGELFF. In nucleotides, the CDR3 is TGTGCCAGCAGCCCCCGACAGGGGCACGGGGAGCTGTTTTTT.

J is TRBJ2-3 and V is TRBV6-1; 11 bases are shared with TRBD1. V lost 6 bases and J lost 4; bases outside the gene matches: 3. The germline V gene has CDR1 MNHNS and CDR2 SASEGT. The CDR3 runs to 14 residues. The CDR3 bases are TGTGCCAGCAGCCCGGGACAGGGGGCAGATACGCAGTATTTT. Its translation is CASSPGQGADTQYF.

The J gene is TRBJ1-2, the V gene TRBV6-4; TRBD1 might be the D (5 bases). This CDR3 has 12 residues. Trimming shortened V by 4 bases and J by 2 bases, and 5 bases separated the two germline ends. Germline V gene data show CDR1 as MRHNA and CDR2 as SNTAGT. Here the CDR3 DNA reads TGTGCCAGCAGTGGGACAAACTATGGCTACACCTTC. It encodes CASSGTNYGYTF.

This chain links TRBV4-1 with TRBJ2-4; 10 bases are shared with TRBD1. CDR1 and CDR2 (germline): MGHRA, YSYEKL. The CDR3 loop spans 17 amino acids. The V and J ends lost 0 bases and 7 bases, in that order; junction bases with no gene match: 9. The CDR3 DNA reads TGCGCCAGCAGCCAAGAATACGGACAGGGGGGGGCCAACATTCAGTACTTC. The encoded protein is CASSQEYGQGGANIQYF.

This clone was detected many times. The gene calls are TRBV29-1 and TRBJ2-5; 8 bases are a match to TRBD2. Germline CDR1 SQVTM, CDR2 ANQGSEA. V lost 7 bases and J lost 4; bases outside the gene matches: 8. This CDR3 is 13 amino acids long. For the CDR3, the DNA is TGCAGCGGTGGTCCGGGGGGGACAGAGACCCAGTACTTC. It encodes CSGGPGGTETQYF.

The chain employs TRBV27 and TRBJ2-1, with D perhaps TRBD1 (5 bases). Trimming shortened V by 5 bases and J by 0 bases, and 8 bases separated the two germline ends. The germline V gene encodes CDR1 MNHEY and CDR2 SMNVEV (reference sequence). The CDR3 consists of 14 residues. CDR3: CASSRDSSYNEQFF. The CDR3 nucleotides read TGTGCCAGCAGTAGAGACAGCTCCTACAATGAGCAGTTCTTC.

CDR3 residues: CASSVNPGANYGYTF. CDR3 in DNA: TGTGCCAGCAGCGTCAACCCCGGAGCTAACTATGGCTACACCTTC. The rearrangement uses TRBV9 and TRBJ1-2, with D uncertain. Germline V gives CDR1 SGDLS, CDR2 YYNGEE. The CDR3 spans 15 residues. V gave up 2 bases and J gave up 0 bases, with 11 bases separating them. The whole variable domain, filled in from reference TRBV9 and TRBJ1-2, reads DSGVTQTPKHLITATGQRVTLRCSPRSGDLSVYWYQQSLDQGLQFLIQYYNGEERAKGNILERFSAQQFPDLHSELNLSSLELGDSALYFCASSVNPGANYGYTFGSGTRLTVV.

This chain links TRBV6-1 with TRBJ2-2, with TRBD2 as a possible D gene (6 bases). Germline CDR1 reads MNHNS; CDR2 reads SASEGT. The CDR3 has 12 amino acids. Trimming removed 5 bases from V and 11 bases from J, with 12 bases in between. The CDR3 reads CASSLEGGELFF. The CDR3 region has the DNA TGTGCCAGCAGTTTGGAGGGCGGAGAGCTGTTTTTT.

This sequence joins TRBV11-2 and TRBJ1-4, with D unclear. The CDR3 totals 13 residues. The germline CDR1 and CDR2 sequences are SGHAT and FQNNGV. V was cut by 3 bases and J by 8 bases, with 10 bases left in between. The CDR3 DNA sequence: TGTGCCAGCAGCTTTGAGCGACTCGAAAAACTGTTTTTT. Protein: CASSFERLEKLFF.

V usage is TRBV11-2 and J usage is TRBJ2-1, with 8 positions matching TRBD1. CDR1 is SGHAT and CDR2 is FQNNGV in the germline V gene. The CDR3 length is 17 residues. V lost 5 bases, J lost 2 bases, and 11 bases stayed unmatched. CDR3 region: CASSPRPGGLTYNEQFF. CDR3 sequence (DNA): TGTGCCAGCAGCCCCCGCCCAGGGGGCTTGACCTACAATGAGCAGTTCTTC.

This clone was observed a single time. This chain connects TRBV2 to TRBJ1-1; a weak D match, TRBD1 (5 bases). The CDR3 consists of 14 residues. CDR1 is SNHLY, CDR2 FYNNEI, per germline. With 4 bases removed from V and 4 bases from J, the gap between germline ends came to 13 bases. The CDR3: CASSVSTGTTEAFF. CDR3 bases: TGTGCCAGCAGTGTATCAACAGGTACCACTGAAGCTTTCTTT.

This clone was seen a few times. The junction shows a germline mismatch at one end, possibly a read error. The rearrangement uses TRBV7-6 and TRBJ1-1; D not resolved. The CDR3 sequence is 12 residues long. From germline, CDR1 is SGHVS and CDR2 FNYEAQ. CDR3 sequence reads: CASSQDGEKAFF. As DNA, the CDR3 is TGCGCCAGCAGCCAAGATGGAGAAAAAGCTTTCTTT.

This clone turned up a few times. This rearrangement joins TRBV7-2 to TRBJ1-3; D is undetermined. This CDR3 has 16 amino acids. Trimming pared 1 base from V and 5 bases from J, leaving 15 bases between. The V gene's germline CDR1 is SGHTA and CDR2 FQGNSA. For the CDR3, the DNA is TGTGCCAGCAGCTTAGAGGGCCCGCGCCGCAGAAACACCATATATTTT. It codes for CASSLEGPRRRNTIYF.

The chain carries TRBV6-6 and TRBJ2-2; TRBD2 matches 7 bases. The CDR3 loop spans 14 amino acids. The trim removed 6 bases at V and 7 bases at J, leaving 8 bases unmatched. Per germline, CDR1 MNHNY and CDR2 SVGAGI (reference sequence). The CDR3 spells CASSAGLGIGELFF. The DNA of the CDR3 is TGTGCCAGCAGCGCCGGACTAGGGATCGGGGAGCTGTTTTTT.

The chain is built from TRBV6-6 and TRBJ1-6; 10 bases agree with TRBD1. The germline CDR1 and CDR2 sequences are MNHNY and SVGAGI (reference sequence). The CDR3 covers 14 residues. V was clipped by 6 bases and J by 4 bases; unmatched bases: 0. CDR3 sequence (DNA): TGTGCCAGCAGGGACAGGGGGTATAATTCACCCCTCCACTTT. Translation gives CASRDRGYNSPLHF.

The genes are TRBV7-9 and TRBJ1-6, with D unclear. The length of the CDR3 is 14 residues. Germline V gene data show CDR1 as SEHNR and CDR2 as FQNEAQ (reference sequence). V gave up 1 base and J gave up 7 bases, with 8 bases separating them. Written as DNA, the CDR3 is TGTGCCAGCAGCTTAGAGGGCACGAATTCACCCCTCCACTTT. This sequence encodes CASSLEGTNSPLHF.

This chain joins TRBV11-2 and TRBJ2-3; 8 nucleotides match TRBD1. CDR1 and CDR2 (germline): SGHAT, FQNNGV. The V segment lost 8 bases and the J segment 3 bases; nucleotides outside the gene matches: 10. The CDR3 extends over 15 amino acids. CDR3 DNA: TGTGCCAGCGGTGTACAGGGGGGCTTTACAGATACGCAGTATTTT. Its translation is CASGVQGGFTDTQYF.

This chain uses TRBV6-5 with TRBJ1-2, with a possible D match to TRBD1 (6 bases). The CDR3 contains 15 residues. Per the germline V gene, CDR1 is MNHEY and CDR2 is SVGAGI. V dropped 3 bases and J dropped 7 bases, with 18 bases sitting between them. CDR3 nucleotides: TGTGCCAGCAGTTATTCGTCCTTGGACAGACCTGGCTACACCTTC. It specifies CASSYSSLDRPGYTF.

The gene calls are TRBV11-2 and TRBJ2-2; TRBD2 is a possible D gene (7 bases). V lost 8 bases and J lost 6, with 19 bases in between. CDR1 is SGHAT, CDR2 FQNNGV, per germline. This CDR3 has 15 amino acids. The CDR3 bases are TGTGCCAGCGACCCAAGGGGGGGGCAGGCCGGGGAGCTGTTTTTT. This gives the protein CASDPRGGQAGELFF. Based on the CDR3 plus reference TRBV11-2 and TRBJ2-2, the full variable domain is EAGVAQSPRYKIIEKRQSVAFWCNPISGHATLYWYQQILGQGPKLLIQFQNNGVVDDSQLPKDRFSAERLKGVDSTLKIQPAKLEDSAVYLCASDPRGGQAGELFFGEGSRLTVL.

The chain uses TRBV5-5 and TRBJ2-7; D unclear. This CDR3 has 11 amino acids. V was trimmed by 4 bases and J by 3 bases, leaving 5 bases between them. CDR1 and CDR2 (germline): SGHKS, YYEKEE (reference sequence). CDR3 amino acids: CASSLNYEQYF. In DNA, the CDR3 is TGTGCCAGCAGCCTTAACTACGAGCAGTACTTC.